This T cell receptor (beta chain) is drawn from a study of T cell responses to AZD1222 COVID-19 vaccine (dated by TCRdb to the early 2020s). Context from the whole study: Because spike-specific TCR depth and breadth did not differ between the two schedules, AZD1222 recipients who got a second dose at roughly 4 weeks were pooled with those who got a second dose at roughly 12 weeks. A total of approximately 240 trial participants underwent TCR sequencing, of whom around 210 had received two doses of AZD1222 and some 25 had received two doses of the MenACWY control vaccine. Trial participants were enrolled by age into subgroups of 18-55, 56-69 and 70-plus years, and approximately 150, 30 and 60 TCR-sequenced participants, respectively, were included in these subgroups. General findings and caveats noted by the study authors: Because no samples from the day 14 peak response were available, repertoires could be characterized only after the peak T cell response. Participants were mostly white British, with more females than males. The authors suggested clonal diversity may have been underestimated. A significant rise in spike-specific TCR breadth and depth was observed after two AZD1222 doses relative to day 0 and relative to MenACWY recipients. Epitopes outside the regions mutated in the B.1.351 and B.1.1.7 variants were reportedly recognized by nearly half of the unique spike-specific TCRs. The vaccine-associated CD4 TCRs covered the entire spike protein, and the dominant responses fell in regions 160-218 and 743-854. The 56-69-year group was small, and its depth increase did not reach significance, likely because of low power. Conclusions about previously exposed vaccinees are limited because only six or seven AZD1222 recipients were SARS-CoV-2 seropositive at baseline.

The CDR3 covers 15 residues, taking in both the cysteine and the phenylalanine. The DNA shown is the 45-base CDR3, in frame from base 1. From V the trimming removes 6 bases and from J it removes 7 bases, while the gene matches leave 11 bases of the junction unaccounted for. Per the germline V gene, MDHEN is the CDR1 and SYDVKM is the CDR2. According to the study, the label for this sample's time point signals: baseline before first vaccination. Vaccinee samples came from UK trials COV001 and COV002, including a single-blind randomized controlled phase 2/3 trial of AZD1222 (ChAdOx1 nCoV-19) in healthy adults. Trial participant PBMC samples were collected at day 0 and day 28 after the second dose for TCRbeta chain sequencing. This clone has a single count. Its antigen specificity is not known. Qualities for individual bases were not recorded, and no much larger clone is one base off. The CDR3 regions of human TCRbeta chains were subjected to immunosequencing. The paper's data handling went like this. Repertoire TCRs were checked for matches against a reference library of SARS-CoV-2-specific TCRs that had been generated using the MIRA antigen-specificity platform. Breadth meant the fraction of unique TCRs that were SARS-CoV-2-associated, whereas depth meant the fraction of total T cells that were SARS-CoV-2-associated. Using the MIRA data, each spike-specific TCR was assigned both to the spike region to which the TCR was reactive and to a CD4 or CD8 class. Log10-transformed breadth and depth values were compared by one-way ANOVA with Sidak's multiple comparisons tests. Here the immuneACCESS table is served through TCRdb, limited to in-frame sequences with V and J called. Missing clones are a known gap in these copies; in checked studies unresolved V genes cover under half, and the rest lacks a known reason. V, J and clone size are taken as reported in that table, and D and trimming were inferred from the DNA itself. The sample yields around 79,000 clones; 70% to 90% were counted once. The top ten hold 20% of the sample.

The sample here was peripheral blood, taken on day 0 of AZD1222 vaccination. The sequence was collected from an adult in good health. Here the chain combines TRBV28 and TRBJ1-1; the junction holds 10 bases that match TRBD1. The sequenced DNA: TGTGCCAGCAGACCGCAGGGACAGGGGCCGGGTGAAGCTTTCTTT. This sequence encodes CASRPQGQGPGEAFF.